This T cell receptor (beta chain) was documented in a study of T-cell memory formation after mild COVID-19. Whole-study context: TCR clusters were mostly confined to one donor each. Study-level findings and limits: Confirmation of SARS-CoV-2 specificity was lacking for second-wave clones peaking day 37. There was a balanced CD4/CD8 profile in clones contracting day 15 to 85, and later expanders leaned CD4+.

5'RACE with constant-segment primers yielded barcoded, UMI-tagged TCR alpha and TCR beta cDNA libraries. TCRdb reprocessed the 5' RACE reads with MiXCR, giving one entry per CDR3 protein. The table has more than 250,000 distinct CDR3 sequences, approximately 15% seen once. This clonotype was observed a handful of times. What it recognizes is unknown. Germline CDR1 is GTSNPN and CDR2 is SVGIG (reference sequence). There are 14 residues in the CDR3. V lost 3 bases, J lost 5 bases, and 7 bases stayed unmatched. The sequenced material came from PBMCs or a T cell subset sorted from them (not recorded which). The V and J genes are TRBV30 and TRBJ1-1; 9 nucleotides agree with TRBD1. The TCR was taken from a man aged 18 to 29 who had mild COVID-19 (a few samples of this study predate the infection). Cell type and time point are not known. The CDR3 region has the DNA TGTGCCTGGAGATTGGGGACAGGGAATACTGAAGCTTTCTTT. Protein product: CAWRLGTGNTEAFF.